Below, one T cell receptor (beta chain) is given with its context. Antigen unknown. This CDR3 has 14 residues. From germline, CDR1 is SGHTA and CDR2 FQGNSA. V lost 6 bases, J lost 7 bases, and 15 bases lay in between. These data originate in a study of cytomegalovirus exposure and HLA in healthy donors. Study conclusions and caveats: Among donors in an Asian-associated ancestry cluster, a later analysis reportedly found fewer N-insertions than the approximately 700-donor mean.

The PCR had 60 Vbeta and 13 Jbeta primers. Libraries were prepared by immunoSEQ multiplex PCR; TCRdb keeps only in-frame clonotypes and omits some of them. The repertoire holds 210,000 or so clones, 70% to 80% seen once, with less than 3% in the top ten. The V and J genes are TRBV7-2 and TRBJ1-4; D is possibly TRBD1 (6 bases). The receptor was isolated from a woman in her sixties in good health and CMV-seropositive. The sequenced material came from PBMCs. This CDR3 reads CASRPRQESEKLFF. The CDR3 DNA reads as TGTGCCAGCAGGCCTCGACAGGAAAGTGAAAAACTGTTTTTT.